Sequencing of this T cell receptor beta chain was carried out in a study of T cells in Graves' hyperthyroidism and ophthalmopathy (dated 2019 in TCRdb). For the study in its entirety: Peripheral blood was sampled at the time of initial diagnosis, prior to any treatment. A discovery cohort of about 100 patients, roughly 43 with Graves' ophthalmopathy and under 60 with stable Graves' hyperthyroidism, was used to find distinguishing TCR V-J signatures. Whether ophthalmopathy could be predicted prospectively was tested in an independent validation cohort made up of 18 to 20 hyperthyroidism patients plus 17 patients who later progressed to ophthalmopathy. The roughly 90 discovery patients were divided at random into training and test sets in a 7:3 ratio. In addition, the study compared T-cell repertoires in thyroid tissue and in blood from five to seven Graves' hyperthyroidism patients. Once sampling was done, hyperthyroidism patients were given methimazole at a starting dose of 30 mg daily, whereas ophthalmopathy patients were given high-dose intravenous methylprednisolone. The paper reports TCR Vbeta CDR3 sequencing of more than 120 peripheral blood samples: approximately 41 ophthalmopathy, over 70 hyperthyroidism and around 17 progressor patients.

Stable Graves' hyperthyroidism was defined as the absence of progression to ophthalmopathy over 18 months of follow-up. Hyperthyroidism patients were newly diagnosed, had a disease duration of under 2 months, and were aged 18 to 65 years. Any patient with an uncontrolled infection, another autoimmune disease, pregnancy or lactation was excluded. Diagnoses relied on clinical symptoms, serum thyroxine and TRAb, thyroid ultrasound and orbital computed tomography. Ficoll-Paque density gradient centrifugation was used to isolate PBMCs from around 10 ml of fresh peripheral blood. Total RNA was extracted using Trizol reagent, and RNA quality was assessed on an Agilent 2100 Bioanalyzer. Note on this clonotype: No cognate antigen has been identified for it. At one boundary the junction diverges from the germline segment, which might be a read error.

From its cysteine to its phenylalanine, the CDR3 spans 14 amino acids. Of the read, only the CDR3 DNA is kept; its 42 bases are in frame from base 1. The germline V gene encodes CDR1 SQVTM and CDR2 ANQGSEA. The TCR beta CDR3 regions were amplified from the RNA transcripts. For the first round of RT-PCR on the TCR CDR3, the HTBI primer set was used together with the Qiagen OneStep RT-PCR kit. Libraries were constructed in a second round of multiplex PCR, after which size selection and purification were performed. Paired-end sequencing of the libraries was performed with 100 bp reads on an Illumina HiSeq2000. The original methods were these. SOAPnuke was used to process the raw data, throwing out any read that contained adapters or uncalled bases, had a mean Phred below 15, or lacked an exact constant-primer or identifier match. COPE v1.2.5 was used to merge high-quality paired reads, and clonotypes were defined as unique nucleotide sequences. MiTCR v1.1 was used to align the clonotypes against IMGT TRBV, TRBD and TRBJ reference segments. Only V-J combinations with frequency above 0.0001, covering 99% to 99.2% of repertoires, were analysed. The TCS score was defined as the ratio of F50 (clonal expansion) to E x V (chaos), calculated using BLOSUM62-based TCRdist between CDR3 peptides within each V-J. Welch's t-statistics and random forest reduced just over 500 V-J features to 10 to 15, which were used in a naive Bayes classifier (R e1071). TCRdb ran its own pipeline on the public reads, namely fastp trimming at Q25 and MiXCR clone calling, and kept in-frame beta chains. Each entry is one CDR3 protein sequence, shown with its most common DNA and genes. These V and J calls are TCRdb output, not the study's own analysis. Across this sample there are some 350,000 distinct CDR3 sequences, with approximately 19% seen only once. The top ten clonotypes cover about 3.7% of the sample.

Points the paper makes about the study in general: A model built on a 13 V-J signature distinguished ophthalmopathy from stable hyperthyroidism, reaching 85% to 90% sensitivity and under 84% specificity in cross-validation and 80%/75% in testing. In validation, the model predicted progression to ophthalmopathy a median of around 6.5 months before onset, with about 64% sensitivity and about 72% specificity. Most expanded thyroid clonotypes (frequency above 0.001) were also found in blood, which suggests that blood repertoires may mirror thyroid immune responses. Sample size was not statistically predetermined, and investigators were not blinded to group allocation.

Sequencing input: blood. The receptor chain draws on TRBV29-1 and TRBJ2-1; TRBD2 might be the D gene, on 5 matching bases. The receptor was isolated from a woman younger than 30 with Graves' hyperthyroidism. The nucleotide sequence reads TGCAGCGTCTCCCGGGAAAACAGCTACAATGAGAAGTTCTTC. Translated, this is CSVSRENSYNEKFF.